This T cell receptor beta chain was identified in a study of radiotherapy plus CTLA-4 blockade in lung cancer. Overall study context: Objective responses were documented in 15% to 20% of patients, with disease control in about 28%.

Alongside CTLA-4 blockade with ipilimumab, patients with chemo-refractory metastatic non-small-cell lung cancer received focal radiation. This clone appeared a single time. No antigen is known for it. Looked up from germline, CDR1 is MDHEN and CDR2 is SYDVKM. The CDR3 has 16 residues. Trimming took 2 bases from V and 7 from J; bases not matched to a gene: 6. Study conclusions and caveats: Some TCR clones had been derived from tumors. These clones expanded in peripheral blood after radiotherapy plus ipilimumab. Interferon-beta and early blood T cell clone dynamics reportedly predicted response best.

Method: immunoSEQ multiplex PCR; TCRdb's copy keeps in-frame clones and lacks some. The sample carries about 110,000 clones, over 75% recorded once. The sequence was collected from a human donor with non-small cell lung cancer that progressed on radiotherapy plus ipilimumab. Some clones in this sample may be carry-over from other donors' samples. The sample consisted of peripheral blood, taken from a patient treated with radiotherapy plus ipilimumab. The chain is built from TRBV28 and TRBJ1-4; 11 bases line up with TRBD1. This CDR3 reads CASSLMRTGGREKLFF. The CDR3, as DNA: TGTGCCAGCAGTTTAATGAGGACAGGGGGCCGTGAAAAACTGTTTTTT.